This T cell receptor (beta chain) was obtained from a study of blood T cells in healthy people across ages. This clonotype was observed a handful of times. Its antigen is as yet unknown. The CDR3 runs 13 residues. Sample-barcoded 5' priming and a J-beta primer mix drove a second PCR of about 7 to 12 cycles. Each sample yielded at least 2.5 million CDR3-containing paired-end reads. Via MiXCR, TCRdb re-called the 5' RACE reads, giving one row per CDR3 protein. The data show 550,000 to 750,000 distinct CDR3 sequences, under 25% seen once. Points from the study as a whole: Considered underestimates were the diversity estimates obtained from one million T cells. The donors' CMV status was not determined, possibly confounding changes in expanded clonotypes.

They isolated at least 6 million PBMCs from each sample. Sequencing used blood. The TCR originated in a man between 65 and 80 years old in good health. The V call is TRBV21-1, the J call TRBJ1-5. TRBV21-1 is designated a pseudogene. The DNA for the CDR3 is TGTGCCAGTGACCGATATAGCAATCAGCCCCAGCATTTT. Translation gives CASDRYSNQPQHF.